This entry lists 9 T cell receptor beta chains sequenced from one sample in a study of human T cells and chemical hapten exposure. Time point here: patch test 2, 6 weeks after DPC sensitization. Indicated treatment: therapeutic diphenylcyclopropenone sensitization with weekly scalp DPC. In TCRdb, the RACE reads were re-called with MiXCR into one record per CDR3 protein. The repertoire has some 100,000 distinct CDR3 sequences, 9% to 9.5% of them found once; the top ten carry about 3%. Sequences were derived from whole blood, sampled in connection with sensitization to the hapten diphenylcyclopropenone (DPC). The origin of the receptors is a woman aged 40 to 49 with alopecia areata. Some clones in this sample may be carry-over from other donors' samples.

About this clonotype: Given a much more abundant clone one base away, this may be a read error. The chain employs TRBV7-2 and TRBJ1-5; possible D gene TRBD1, 6 bases. The CDR3 contains 15 residues. Germline CDR1 reads SGHTA; CDR2 reads FQGNSA. The CDR3 bases are TGTGCCAGCAGCTTAATGACAGGCAGCAATCGGCCCCAGCATTTT. Translating it yields CASSLMTGSNRPQHF. Full variable domain (outside the CDR3, taken from reference TRBV7-2 and TRBJ1-5): GAGVSQSPSNKVTEKGKDVELRCDPISGHTALYWYRQSLGQGLEFLIYFQGNSAPDKSGLPSDRFSAERTGGSVSTLTIQRTQQEDSAVYLCASSLMTGSNRPQHFGDGTRLSIL.

This clonotype has more than one count but fewer than ten. The chain is built from TRBV7-6 and TRBJ1-5; D is possibly TRBD1 (5 bases). V dropped 1 base and J dropped 9 bases, with 13 bases sitting between them. Germline V CDR1 and CDR2: SGHVS, FNYEAQ. CDR3 size: 14 residues. Here the CDR3 reads CASSLGVGLRPQHF. The CDR3 region has the DNA TGTGCCAGCAGCTTAGGCGTGGGACTACGGCCCCAGCATTTT.

V is TRBV7-2 and J is TRBJ2-2; D not resolved. This CDR3 comprises 14 residues. Looked up from germline, CDR1 is SGHTA and CDR2 is FQGNSA. V was clipped by 0 bases and J by 2 bases, with 4 bases between them. The CDR3 DNA reads as TGTGCCAGCAGCTTAGCCACTAACACCGGGGAGCTGTTTTTT. It is translated as CASSLATNTGELFF.

The chain has TRBV4-2 and TRBJ1-1, with D possibly TRBD1 on 6 matching bases. The germline gives CDR1 LGHNA, CDR2 YNFKEQ. The CDR3 extends over 15 amino acids. Deletions cut 4 bases from V and 6 bases from J, with 18 bases between. CDR3 residues: CASSRRTASDPEAFF. In nucleotides, the CDR3 is TGTGCCAGCAGCCGACGGACAGCCTCGGACCCTGAAGCTTTCTTT.

This chain uses TRBV5-1 with TRBJ2-2; D is undetermined. CDR1 and CDR2 (germline): SGHRS, YFSETQ. This CDR3 has 16 residues. Between the trimmed V and J ends, which lost 3 bases and 1 base, there was a span of 13 bases. The CDR3 coding sequence is TGCGCCAGCAGCTGGACGGTACAGCTGAACACCGGGGAGCTGTTTTTT. Amino acids: CASSWTVQLNTGELFF.

This clonotype was detected ten times or more. The chain recombines TRBV30 with TRBJ2-7; D may be TRBD2 (6 bases). The germline V gene encodes CDR1 GTSNPN and CDR2 SVGIG (reference sequence). The CDR3 extends over 12 amino acids. Trimming left V 8 bases short and J 6 bases short, with 17 bases between. The CDR3 region has the DNA TGTGCCGGACTGACTAGTCCTGGCGAGCAGTACTTC. Residues: CAGLTSPGEQYF.

The sample holds many counts of this clonotype. J is TRBJ1-1 and V is TRBV7-9, with D hard to call. The CDR3 length is 13 residues. Trimming stripped 5 bases from V and 6 bases from J, with 13 bases between. Germline assignment: CDR1 SEHNR and CDR2 FQNEAQ (reference sequence). DNA of the CDR3: TGTGCCAGCAGCCCGATCCCGGCCCCTGAAGCTTTCTTT. Amino acids: CASSPIPAPEAFF. Combining the CDR3 with reference TRBV7-9 and TRBJ1-1 gives the whole variable domain DTGVSQNPRHKITKRGQNVTFRCDPISEHNRLYWYRQTLGQGPEFLTYFQNEAQLEKSRLLSDRFSAERPKGSFSTLEIQRTEQGDSAMYLCASSPIPAPEAFFGQGTRLTVV.

This clonotype was seen a few times. V is TRBV14 and J is TRBJ2-1; 12 bases fit TRBD1. CDR1 and CDR2 from the germline V gene are SGHDN and FVKESK. The V gene end was trimmed by 5 bases and the J gene end by 4 bases; junction bases not matched to a gene: 3. The CDR3 runs 15 residues. The CDR3 nucleotides read TGTGCCAGCAGCTCGGGACAGGGGGCATACAATGAGCAGTTCTTC. Translating it yields CASSSGQGAYNEQFF. Complete variable domain (other parts from reference TRBV14 and TRBJ2-1): EAGVTQFPSHSVIEKGQTVTLRCDPISGHDNLYWYRRVMGKEIKFLLHFVKESKQDESGMPNNRFLAERTGGTYSTLKVQPAELEDSGVYFCASSSGQGAYNEQFFGPGTRLTVL.

This clonotype came up a few times. The rearrangement joins TRBV3-1 to TRBJ1-6; D gene ambiguous. The CDR3 is 14 amino acids. V was pared by 4 bases and J by 6 bases, with 10 bases between. Germline V gene lookup returns CDR1 LGHDT and CDR2 YNNKEL (reference sequence). CDR3: CASSRSVINSPLHF. DNA of the CDR3: TGTGCCAGCAGCCGATCGGTGATTAATTCACCCCTCCACTTT.